This TCR beta chain was identified in a study of cytomegalovirus exposure and HLA in healthy donors. Vbeta (60) and Jbeta (13) primers were used in the PCR. The assay was immunoSEQ multiplex PCR, and TCRdb's table has in-frame clones only and misses some. The sample comprises 75,000 to 90,000 clones, less than 85% of which are singletons, and roughly 13% rests with the top ten. Germline CDR1 is SGDLS and CDR2 is YYNGEE. The V segment lost 2 bases and the J segment 4 bases; nucleotides outside the gene matches: 7. There are 15 residues in the CDR3. Comments on this clone: The antigen is undetermined.

Study conclusions and caveats: Earlier analysis found most TCR beta V segments productive about 87% or about 30% of the time.

The sample consisted of PBMCs. The chain employs TRBV9 and TRBJ2-3; TRBD2 matches at 7 bases. The sequence was collected from a human donor in good health. CDR3 bases: TGTGCCAGCAGCGTGGGGGGGGAACGCGCAGATACGCAGTATTTT. Encoded protein: CASSVGGERADTQYF.